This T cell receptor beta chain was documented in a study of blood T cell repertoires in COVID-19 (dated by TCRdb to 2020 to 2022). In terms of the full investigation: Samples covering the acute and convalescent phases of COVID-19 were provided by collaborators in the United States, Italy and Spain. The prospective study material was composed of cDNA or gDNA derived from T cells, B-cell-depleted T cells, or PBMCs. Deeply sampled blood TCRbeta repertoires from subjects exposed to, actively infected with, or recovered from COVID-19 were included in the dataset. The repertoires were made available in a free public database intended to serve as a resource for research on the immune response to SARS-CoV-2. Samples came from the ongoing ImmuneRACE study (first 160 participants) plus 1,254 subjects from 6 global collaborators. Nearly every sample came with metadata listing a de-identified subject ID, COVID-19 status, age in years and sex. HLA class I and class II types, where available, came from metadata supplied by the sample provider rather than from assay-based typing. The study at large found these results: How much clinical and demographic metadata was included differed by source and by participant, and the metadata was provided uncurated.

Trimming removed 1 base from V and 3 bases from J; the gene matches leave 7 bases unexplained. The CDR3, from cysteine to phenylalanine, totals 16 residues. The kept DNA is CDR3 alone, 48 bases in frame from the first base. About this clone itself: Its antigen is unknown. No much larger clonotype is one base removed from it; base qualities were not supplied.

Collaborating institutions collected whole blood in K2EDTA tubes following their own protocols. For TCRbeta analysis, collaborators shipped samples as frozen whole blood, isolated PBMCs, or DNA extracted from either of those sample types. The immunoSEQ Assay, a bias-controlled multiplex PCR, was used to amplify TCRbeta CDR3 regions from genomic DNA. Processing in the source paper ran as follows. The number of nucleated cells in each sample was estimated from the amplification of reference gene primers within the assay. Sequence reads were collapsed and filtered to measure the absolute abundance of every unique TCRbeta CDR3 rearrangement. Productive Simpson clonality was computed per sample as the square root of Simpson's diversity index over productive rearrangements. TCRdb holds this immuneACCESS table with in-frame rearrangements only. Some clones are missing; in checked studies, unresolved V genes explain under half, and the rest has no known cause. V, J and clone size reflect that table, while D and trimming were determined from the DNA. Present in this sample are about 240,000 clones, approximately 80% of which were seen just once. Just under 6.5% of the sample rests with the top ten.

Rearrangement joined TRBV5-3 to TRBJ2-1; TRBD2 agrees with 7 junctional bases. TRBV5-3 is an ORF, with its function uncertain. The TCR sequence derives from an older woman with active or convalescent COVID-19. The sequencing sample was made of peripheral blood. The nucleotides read TGTGCCAGAAGCTTGAGGCGGGGGAGCTACTACAATGAGCAGTTCTTC. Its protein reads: CARSLRRGSYYNEQFF.